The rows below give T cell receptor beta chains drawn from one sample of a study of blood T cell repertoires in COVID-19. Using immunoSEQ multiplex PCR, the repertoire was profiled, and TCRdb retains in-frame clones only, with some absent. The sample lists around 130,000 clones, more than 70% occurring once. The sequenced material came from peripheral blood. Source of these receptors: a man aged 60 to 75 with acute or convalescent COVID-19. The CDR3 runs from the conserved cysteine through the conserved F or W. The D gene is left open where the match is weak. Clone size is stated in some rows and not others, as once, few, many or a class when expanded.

CDR3: CSVWTSGGTDTQYF; DNA: TGCAGCGTTTGGACTAGCGGAGGCACAGATACGCAGTATTTT; D: TRBD2; J: TRBJ2-3; size: -; V: TRBV29-1
CDR3: CASSATSDSYNEQFF; DNA: TGTGCCAGCAGCGCGACTAGTGATTCCTACAATGAGCAGTTCTTC; D: -; J: TRBJ2-1; size: -; V: TRBV7-6
CDR3: CASSFLGDEQFF; DNA: TGTGCCAGCAGCTTTTTAGGGGATGAGCAGTTCTTC; D: -; J: TRBJ2-1; size: once; V: TRBV5-6
CDR3: CATSDFGLANQETQYF; DNA: TGTGCCACCAGTGATTTTGGCCTAGCGAACCAAGAGACCCAGTACTTC; D: -; J: TRBJ2-5; size: few; V: TRBV24-1
CDR3: CASSLEEGGKFGYTF; DNA: TGTGCCAGCAGCTTAGAGGAGGGTGGAAAGTTTGGCTACACCTTC; D: -; J: TRBJ1-2; size: -; V: TRBV7-2
CDR3: CASSVGTGILNTEAFF; DNA: TGTGCCAGCAGCGTTGGGACAGGGATATTAAACACTGAAGCTTTCTTT; D: TRBD1; J: TRBJ1-1; size: -; V: TRBV9
CDR3: CASSLAGQGGWEVYEQYF; DNA: TGCGCCAGCAGCTTGGCCGGACAGGGAGGGTGGGAGGTCTACGAGCAGTACTTC; D: -; J: TRBJ2-7; size: -; V: TRBV5-1
CDR3: CASSVTGAGANVLTF; DNA: TGTGCCAGCAGCGTTACAGGTGCCGGGGCCAACGTCCTGACTTTC; D: -; J: TRBJ2-6; size: few; V: TRBV7-2
CDR3: CASSLLGLADTGELFF; DNA: TGTGCCAGCAGCTTACTCGGACTAGCAGATACCGGGGAGCTGTTTTTT; D: TRBD2; J: TRBJ2-2; size: once; V: TRBV7-6
CDR3: CASSPVSSGLNQPQHF; DNA: TGTGCCAGCTCACCAGTCAGTTCAGGCCTCAATCAGCCCCAGCATTTT; D: -; J: TRBJ1-5; size: -; V: TRBV18
CDR3: CAWSRPGMGYEQYF; DNA: TGTGCCTGGAGTAGGCCCGGGATGGGCTACGAGCAGTACTTC; D: -; J: TRBJ2-7; size: few; V: TRBV30
CDR3: CATKPSGTGIFEQFF; DNA: TGTGCCACCAAACCGTCCGGGACAGGGATCTTTGAGCAGTTCTTC; D: TRBD1; J: TRBJ2-1; size: -; V: TRBV6-6
CDR3: CASKPGGLWGQETQYF; DNA: TGTGCCAGCAAACCGGGGGGCCTCTGGGGGCAAGAGACCCAGTACTTC; D: -; J: TRBJ2-5; size: few; V: TRBV11-2
CDR3: CASSGNMNTEAFF; DNA: TGTGCCTCCTCGGGGAATATGAACACTGAAGCTTTCTTT; D: -; J: TRBJ1-1; size: -; V: TRBV6-5
CDR3: CASSSLQGAGAEAFF; DNA: TGTGCCAGCAGCTCATTACAGGGGGCAGGGGCTGAAGCTTTCTTT; D: TRBD1; J: TRBJ1-1; size: -; V: TRBV5-8
CDR3: CASSRTGGEEKLFF; DNA: TGTGCCAGCAGCCGGACAGGGGGCGAGGAAAAACTGTTTTTT; D: TRBD1; J: TRBJ1-4; size: -; V: TRBV6-2/TRBV6-3
CDR3: CASSTGQDLGTEAFF; DNA: TGTGCCAGTAGTACTGGACAGGATTTGGGGACTGAAGCTTTCTTT; D: TRBD1; J: TRBJ1-1; size: -; V: TRBV19